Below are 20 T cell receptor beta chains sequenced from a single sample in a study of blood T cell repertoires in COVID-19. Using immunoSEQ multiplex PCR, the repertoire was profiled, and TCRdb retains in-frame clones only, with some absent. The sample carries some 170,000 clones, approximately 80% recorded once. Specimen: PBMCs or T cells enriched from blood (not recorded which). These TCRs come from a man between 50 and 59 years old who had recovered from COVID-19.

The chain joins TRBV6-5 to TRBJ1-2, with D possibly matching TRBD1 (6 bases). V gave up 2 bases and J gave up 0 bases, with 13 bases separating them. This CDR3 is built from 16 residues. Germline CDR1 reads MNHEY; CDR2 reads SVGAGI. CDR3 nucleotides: TGTGCCAGCAGTTACAAGAAAACAGGGACTAACTATGGCTACACCTTC. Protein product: CASSYKKTGTNYGYTF.

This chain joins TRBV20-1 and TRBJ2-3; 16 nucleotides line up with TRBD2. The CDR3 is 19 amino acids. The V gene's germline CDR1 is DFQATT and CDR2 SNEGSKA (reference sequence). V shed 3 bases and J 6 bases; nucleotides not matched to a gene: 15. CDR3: CSASSPAGTSGGAWDTQYF. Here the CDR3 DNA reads TGCAGTGCTAGTAGTCCGGCCGGGACTAGCGGGGGGGCTTGGGATACGCAGTATTTT.

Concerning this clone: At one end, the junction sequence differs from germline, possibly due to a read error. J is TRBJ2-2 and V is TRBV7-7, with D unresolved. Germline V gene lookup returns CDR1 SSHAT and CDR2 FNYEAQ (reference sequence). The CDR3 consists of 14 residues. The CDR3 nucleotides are TGTGCTAGCAGCTTAGGATCGAGCACCGGGGAGCTGTTTTTT. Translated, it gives CASSLGSSTGELFF.

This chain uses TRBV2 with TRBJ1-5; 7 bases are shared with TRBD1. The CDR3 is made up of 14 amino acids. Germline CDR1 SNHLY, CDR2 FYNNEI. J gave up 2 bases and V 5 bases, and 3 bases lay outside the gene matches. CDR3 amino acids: CASSSDRGNQPQHF. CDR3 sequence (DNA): TGTGCCAGCAGTTCCGACAGGGGCAATCAGCCCCAGCATTTT.

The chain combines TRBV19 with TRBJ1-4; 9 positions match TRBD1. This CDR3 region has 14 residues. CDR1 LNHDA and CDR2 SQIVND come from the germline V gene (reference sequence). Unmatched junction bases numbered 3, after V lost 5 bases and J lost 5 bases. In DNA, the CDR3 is TGTGCCAGTAGTCGGGACAGGGTCAATGAAAAACTGTTTTTT. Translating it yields CASSRDRVNEKLFF.

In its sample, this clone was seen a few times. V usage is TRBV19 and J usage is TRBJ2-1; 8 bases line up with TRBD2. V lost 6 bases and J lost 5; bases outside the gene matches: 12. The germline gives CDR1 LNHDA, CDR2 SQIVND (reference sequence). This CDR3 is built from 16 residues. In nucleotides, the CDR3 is TGTGCCAGTAGCCCCGTAAAATCGGGGGGGGACAATGAGCAGTTCTTC. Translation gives CASSPVKSGGDNEQFF. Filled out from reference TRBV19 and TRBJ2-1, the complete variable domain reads DGGITQSPKYLFRKEGQNVTLSCEQNLNHDAMYWYRQDPGQGLRLIYYSQIVNDFQKGDIAEGYSVSREKKESFPLTVTSAQKNPTAFYLCASSPVKSGGDNEQFFGPGTRLTVL.

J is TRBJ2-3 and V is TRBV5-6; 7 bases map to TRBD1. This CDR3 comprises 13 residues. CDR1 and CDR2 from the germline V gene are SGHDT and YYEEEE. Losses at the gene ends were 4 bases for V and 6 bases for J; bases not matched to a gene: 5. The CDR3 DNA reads TGTGCCAGCAGCCGGGACAGAGCGGATACGCAGTATTTT. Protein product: CASSRDRADTQYF.

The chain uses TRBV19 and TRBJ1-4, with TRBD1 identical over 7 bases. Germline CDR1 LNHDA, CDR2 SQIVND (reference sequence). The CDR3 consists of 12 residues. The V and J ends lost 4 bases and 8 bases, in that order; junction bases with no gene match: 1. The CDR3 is CASSRGQEKLFF. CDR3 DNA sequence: TGTGCCAGTAGTAGGGGACAGGAAAAACTGTTTTTT.

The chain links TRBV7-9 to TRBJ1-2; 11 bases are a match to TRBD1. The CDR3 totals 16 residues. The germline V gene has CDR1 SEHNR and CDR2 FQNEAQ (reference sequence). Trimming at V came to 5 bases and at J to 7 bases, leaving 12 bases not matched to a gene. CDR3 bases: TGTGCCAGCAGCCTATTGGGCCGGACAGGGGGCAGTGGCTACACCTTC. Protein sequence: CASSLLGRTGGSGYTF.

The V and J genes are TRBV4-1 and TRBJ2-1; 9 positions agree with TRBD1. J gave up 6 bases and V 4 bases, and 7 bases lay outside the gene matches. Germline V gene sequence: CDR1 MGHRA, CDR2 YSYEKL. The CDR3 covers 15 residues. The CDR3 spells CASSLRDRERNEQFF. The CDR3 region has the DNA TGCGCCAGCAGCCTCCGGGACAGGGAACGCAATGAGCAGTTCTTC.

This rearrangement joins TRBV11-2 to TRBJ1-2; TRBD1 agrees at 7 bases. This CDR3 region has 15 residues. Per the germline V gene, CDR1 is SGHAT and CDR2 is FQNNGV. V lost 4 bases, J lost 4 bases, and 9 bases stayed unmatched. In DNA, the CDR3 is TGTGCCAGCAGCTCCCCGGGACAGCTTGGCTATGGCTACACCTTC. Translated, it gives CASSSPGQLGYGYTF.

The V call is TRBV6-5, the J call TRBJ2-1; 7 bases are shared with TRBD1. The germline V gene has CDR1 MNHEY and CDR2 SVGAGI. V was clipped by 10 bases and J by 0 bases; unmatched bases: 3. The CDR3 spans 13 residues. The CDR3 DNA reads TGTGCCACCAGACAGGGCTCCTACAATGAGCAGTTCTTC. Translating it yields CATRQGSYNEQFF.

CDR3 amino acids: CASSVGLRKETQYF. The CDR3 DNA is TGTGCCAGCAGCGTGGGACTGCGAAAAGAGACCCAGTACTTC. V usage is TRBV5-6 and J usage is TRBJ2-5, with a tentative D call TRBD2 (6 bases). The V end was cut by 4 bases, the J end by 3 bases, with 13 bases between. The CDR3 runs to 14 residues. Looked up from germline, CDR1 is SGHDT and CDR2 is YYEEEE.

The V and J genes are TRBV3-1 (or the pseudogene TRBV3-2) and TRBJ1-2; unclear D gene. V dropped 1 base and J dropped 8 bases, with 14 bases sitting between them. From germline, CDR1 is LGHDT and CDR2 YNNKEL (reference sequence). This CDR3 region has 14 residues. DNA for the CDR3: TGTGCCAGCAGCCAAGTATCAATGCGCTCCGGCTACACCTTC. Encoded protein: CASSQVSMRSGYTF.

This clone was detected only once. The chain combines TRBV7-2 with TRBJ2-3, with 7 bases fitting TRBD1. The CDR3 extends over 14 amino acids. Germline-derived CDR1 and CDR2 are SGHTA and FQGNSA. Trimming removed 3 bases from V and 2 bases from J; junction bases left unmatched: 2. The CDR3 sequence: CASSFDRVTDTQYF. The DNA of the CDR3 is TGTGCCAGCAGCTTCGACAGGGTCACAGATACGCAGTATTTT.

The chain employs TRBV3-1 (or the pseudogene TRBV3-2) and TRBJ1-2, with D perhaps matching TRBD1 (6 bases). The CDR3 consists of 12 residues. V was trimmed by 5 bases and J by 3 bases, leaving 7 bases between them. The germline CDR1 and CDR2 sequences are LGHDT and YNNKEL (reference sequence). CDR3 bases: TGTGCCAGCAGCAGACAGGACTATGGCTACACCTTC. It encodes CASSRQDYGYTF.

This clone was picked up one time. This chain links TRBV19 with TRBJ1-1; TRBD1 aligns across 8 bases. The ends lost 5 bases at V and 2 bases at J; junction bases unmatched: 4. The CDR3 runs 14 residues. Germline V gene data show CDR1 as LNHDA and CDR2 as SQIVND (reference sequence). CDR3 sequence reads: CASSVQGANTEAFF. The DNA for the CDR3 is TGTGCCAGTAGTGTCCAGGGGGCAAACACTGAAGCTTTCTTT.

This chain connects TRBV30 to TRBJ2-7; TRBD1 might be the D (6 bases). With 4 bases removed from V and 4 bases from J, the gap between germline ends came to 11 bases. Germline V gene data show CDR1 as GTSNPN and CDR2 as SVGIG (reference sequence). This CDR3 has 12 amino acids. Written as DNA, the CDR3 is TGTGCCTGGAATATACAGGGTTACGAGCAGTACTTC. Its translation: CAWNIQGYEQYF.

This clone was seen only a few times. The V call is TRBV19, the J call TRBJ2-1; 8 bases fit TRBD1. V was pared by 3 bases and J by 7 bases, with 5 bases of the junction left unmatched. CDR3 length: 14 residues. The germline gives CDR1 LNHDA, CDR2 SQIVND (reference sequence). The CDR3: CASSMWGQVNEQFF. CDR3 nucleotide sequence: TGTGCCAGTAGTATGTGGGGACAGGTAAATGAGCAGTTCTTC. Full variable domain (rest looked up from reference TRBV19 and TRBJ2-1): DGGITQSPKYLFRKEGQNVTLSCEQNLNHDAMYWYRQDPGQGLRLIYYSQIVNDFQKGDIAEGYSVSREKKESFPLTVTSAQKNPTAFYLCASSMWGQVNEQFFGPGTRLTVL.

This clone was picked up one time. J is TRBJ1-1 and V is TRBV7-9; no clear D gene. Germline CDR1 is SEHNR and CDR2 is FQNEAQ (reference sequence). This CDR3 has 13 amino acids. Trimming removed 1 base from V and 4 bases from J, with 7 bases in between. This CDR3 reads CASSLELGTEAFF. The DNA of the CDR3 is TGTGCCAGCAGCTTAGAGCTCGGCACTGAAGCTTTCTTT.